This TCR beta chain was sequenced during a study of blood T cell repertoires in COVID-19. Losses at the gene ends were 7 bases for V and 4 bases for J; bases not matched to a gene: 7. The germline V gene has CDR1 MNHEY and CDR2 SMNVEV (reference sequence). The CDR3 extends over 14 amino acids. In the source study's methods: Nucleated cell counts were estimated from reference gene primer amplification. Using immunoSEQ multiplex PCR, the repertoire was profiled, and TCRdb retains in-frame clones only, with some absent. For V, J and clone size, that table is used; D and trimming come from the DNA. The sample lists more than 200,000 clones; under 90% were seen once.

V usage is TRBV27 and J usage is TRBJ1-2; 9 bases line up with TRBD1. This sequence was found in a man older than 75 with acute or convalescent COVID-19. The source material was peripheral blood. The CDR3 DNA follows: TGTGCCAGCAAAACAGGACAGGGGAGCTATGGCTACACCTTC. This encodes CASKTGQGSYGYTF.